What follows describes a single T cell receptor beta chain. The antigen remains unidentified. An amount of RNA that ranged from roughly 0.45 to 1 ug was reverse transcribed with random hexamers. The CDR3 of TCR beta was amplified by immunoSEQ multiplex PCR across 54 Vbeta and 13 Jbeta. TCRdb redid the calling of the immunoSEQ multiplex PCR reads with MiXCR, one entry per CDR3 protein. The sample includes 150,000 to 250,000 distinct CDR3 sequences, 90% to 95% seen only once; the top ten take under 0.095%. These data come from a study of CD8 T cells in Susac syndrome. The CDR3 totals 15 residues. The V end lost 0 bases, the J end lost 5 bases, and 11 bases lay between the germline ends. Germline-derived CDR1 and CDR2 are SNHLY and FYNNEI. General observations from the study: The relatively small number of individuals in the TCR sequencing and HLA analysis was acknowledged by the study.

The authors carried out high-throughput sequencing of TCR beta. They applied it to CD8+ and CD4+ T cells obtained from blood. The multiple sclerosis controls were treatment-naive patients with relapsing-remitting disease that was stable or active. The TCR comes from a human donor with multiple sclerosis. Sequencing input: CD4+ T cells from PBMCs. V usage is TRBV2 and J usage is TRBJ2-1; D is possibly TRBD1 (5 bases). The CDR3 DNA reads as TGTGCCAGCAGTGAAGCCGACAGATACAACAATGAGCAGTTCTTC. It translates to CASSEADRYNNEQFF.